This record looks at one TCR beta chain sequence and its context. The target antigen is unknown. These data originate in a study of radiation and T cells in renal cell carcinoma. In the study overall: Nephrectomy followed 15 Gy stereotactic body radiation by 4 weeks. Whole-study results and caveats: Top tumor clonotypes rose in blood 2 weeks post-radiation, then contracted.

Time point reported: baseline pretreatment blood. Treatment reported: 15 Gy SBRT to primary tumor, nephrectomy 4 weeks later. Assay: immunoSEQ multiplex PCR; the TCRdb copy retains only in-frame clones and omits some. The sample records 110,000 to 150,000 clones, roughly 84% being singletons. Per germline, CDR1 SGHRS and CDR2 YFSETQ. The V end was cut by 6 bases, the J end by 0 bases, with 19 bases between. The CDR3 extends over 16 amino acids. This sequence joins TRBV5-1 and TRBJ2-7; a weak D match, TRBD2 (6 bases). This specimen consisted of blood, obtained from a patient whose treatment included radiotherapy and nephrectomy. The receptor comes from a woman aged 45-65 years with renal cell carcinoma. The CDR3 bases are TGCGCCAGCACCCAGGGAGGACTTCCCAGCTCCTACGAGCAGTACTTC. Translation gives CASTQGGLPSSYEQYF.